This entry lists 7 T cell receptor beta chains sequenced from one sample in a study of T-cell reconstitution after alpha-beta-depleted transplantation in children. Unique molecular identifiers were used to barcode this TCRbeta library. TCRdb redid the calling of the PCR reads with MiXCR, one entry per CDR3 protein. The sample has about 440,000 distinct CDR3 sequences; roughly two fifths are singletons. This specimen was PBMCs, taken before TCRalphabeta/CD19-depleted stem cell transplant. Source of these receptors: a girl aged 2 to 9 with aplastic anemia, due to receive a stem cell transplant.

This clonotype was picked up a small number of times. V is TRBV12-3 or TRBV12-4 and J is TRBJ1-2; tentative D call: TRBD1 (5 bases). The CDR3 is made up of 13 amino acids. V was trimmed by 1 base and J by 6 bases, leaving 9 bases between them. CDR3 loop: CASSLGAGNGYTF. CDR3 bases: TGTGCCAGCAGTTTAGGGGCAGGGAATGGCTACACCTTC.

V and J are TRBV3-1 and TRBJ2-3; 8 bases align to TRBD2. The germline CDR1 and CDR2 sequences are LGHDT and YNNKEL (reference sequence). The CDR3 is 13 amino acids. Germline trimming cut 7 bases from V and 1 base from J; bases unmatched to any gene: 1. The DNA of the CDR3 is TGTGCCAGCAAACTAGCGGGCACAGATACGCAGTATTTT. This encodes CASKLAGTDTQYF.

This clonotype occurred many times. This chain joins TRBV24-1 and TRBJ2-5, with 10 bases fitting TRBD1. V was pared by 2 bases and J by 5 bases, with 4 bases of the junction left unmatched. Germline CDR1 KGHDR, CDR2 SFDVKD. CDR3 size: 15 residues. The CDR3, as DNA: TGTGCCACCAGTGATTCGACAGGGGGCAGGGAGACCCAGTACTTC. It translates to CATSDSTGGRETQYF.

The J gene is TRBJ1-1, the V gene TRBV20-1; 10 bases line up with TRBD1. The CDR3 runs to 16 residues. The V segment lost 3 bases and the J segment 3 bases; nucleotides outside the gene matches: 10. Germline lookup yields CDR1 DFQATT and CDR2 SNEGSKA (reference sequence). The CDR3 loop reads CSARDPGQGMDTEAFF. CDR3 DNA: TGCAGTGCTAGGGACCCGGGACAGGGGATGGACACTGAAGCTTTCTTT.

This sequence joins TRBV6-1 and TRBJ2-7; tentative D call: TRBD1 (6 bases). Per the germline V gene, CDR1 is MNHNS and CDR2 is SASEGT. The length of the CDR3 is 15 residues. V was clipped by 6 bases and J by 0 bases, with 15 bases between them. CDR3 sequence reads: CASRETGLLSYEQYF. CDR3 coding DNA: TGTGCCAGCAGAGAAACAGGGCTCCTCTCCTACGAGCAGTACTTC.

This chain links TRBV5-1 with TRBJ2-6; possibly TRBD2 for D (6 bases). Germline V gene lookup returns CDR1 SGHRS and CDR2 YFSETQ. The CDR3 sequence is 18 residues long. V lost 0 bases and J 0 bases, leaving 13 bases between the germline ends. CDR3 in amino acids: CASSLVTAGSSGANVLTF. The CDR3 bases are TGCGCCAGCAGCTTGGTGACTGCGGGGAGCTCTGGGGCCAACGTCCTGACTTTC.

The rearrangement links TRBV5-1 to TRBJ2-7, with a possible D match to TRBD2 (5 bases). The CDR3 is 15 amino acids. Trimming cost V 1 base and J 3 bases, with 14 bases left between them. Germline-derived CDR1 and CDR2 are SGHRS and YFSETQ. In DNA form, the CDR3 reads TGCGCCAGCAGCTTGCGGGGAGACTCTAACTACGAGCAGTACTTC. It specifies CASSLRGDSNYEQYF.